Included here is one T cell receptor beta chain sequence, with context. The data were taken from a study of blood T cell repertoires in COVID-19. Looking at the study overall: Samples taken during acute and convalescent COVID-19 were collected in the United States, Italy and Spain. From T cells, B-cell-depleted T cells, or PBMCs came the material, which was cDNA or gDNA.

Here immunoSEQ multiplex PCR was the method, and the copy in TCRdb shows in-frame clones only, minus some. The table records 160,000 or so clones, approximately 80% of them present only once. The material sequenced was peripheral blood. This receptor was obtained from a man between 65 and 85 years old who had recovered from COVID-19.

The CDR3: CASSFFAGVGDTQYF. The CDR3 bases are TGTGCCAGCAGCTTCTTTGCGGGAGTAGGAGATACGCAGTATTTT. The chain uses TRBV7-2 and TRBJ2-3; 7 nucleotides line up with TRBD2. CDR1 is SGHTA, CDR2 FQGNSA, per germline. The CDR3 is 15 amino acids. The V segment lost 3 bases and the J segment 5 bases; nucleotides outside the gene matches: 8. Drawing the rest from reference TRBV7-2 and TRBJ2-3, the complete variable domain is GAGVSQSPSNKVTEKGKDVELRCDPISGHTALYWYRQSLGQGLEFLIYFQGNSAPDKSGLPSDRFSAERTGGSVSTLTIQRTQQEDSAVYLCASSFFAGVGDTQYFGPGTRLTVL.